One and the same sample provided the 31 T cell receptor beta chains below, sequenced in a study of cytomegalovirus exposure and HLA in healthy donors. This PCR relied on a set of 60 Vbeta primers and 13 Jbeta primers. Only in-frame clones appear in the TCRdb table, and some are missing; sequencing was by immunoSEQ multiplex PCR. The sample includes approximately 130,000 clones, more than 80% of them seen just once. What was sequenced was PBMCs. These receptors were collected from a woman aged 40-49 years in good health and CMV-seropositive.

The gene calls are TRBV5-6 and TRBJ1-3; D gene ambiguous. Germline V gene data show CDR1 as SGHDT and CDR2 as YYEEEE. V lost 5 bases and J 3 bases, leaving 9 bases between the germline ends. CDR3 size: 13 residues. CDR3: CASRMVGGNTIYF. Here the CDR3 DNA reads TGTGCCAGCAGAATGGTCGGTGGAAACACCATATATTTT.

The V call is TRBV19, the J call TRBJ2-7; 9 bases align to TRBD1. CDR3 length: 15 residues. Trimming at V came to 6 bases and at J to 4 bases, leaving 10 bases not matched to a gene. Germline-derived CDR1 and CDR2 are LNHDA and SQIVND (reference sequence). CDR3 in amino acids: CASSNQPGQGYEQYF. The CDR3 DNA reads as TGTGCCAGTAGCAACCAACCGGGACAGGGTTACGAGCAGTACTTC.

The V gene is TRBV7-2, the J gene TRBJ2-5; D is unresolved. The V and J ends lost 4 bases and 2 bases respectively, with 8 bases between them. Germline assignment: CDR1 SGHTA and CDR2 FQGNSA. The CDR3 spans 13 residues. In nucleotides, the CDR3 is TGTGCCAGCAGCTCGGAGAGTCAAGAGACCCAGTACTTC. As protein: CASSSESQETQYF.

V is TRBV7-8 and J is TRBJ2-7; 8 bases match TRBD1. CDR3 length equals 14 residues. Trimming cost V 6 bases and J 5 bases; bases outside gene matches: 9. CDR1 is SGHVS, CDR2 FQNEAQ, per germline. The CDR3 spells CASSTGGPIHEQYF. The CDR3 region has the DNA TGTGCCAGCAGTACAGGGGGGCCTATCCACGAGCAGTACTTC.

The CDR3 DNA sequence: TGTGCCAGCAGCTTGGAAACTAATACTGAAGCTTTCTTT. It yields the protein CASSLETNTEAFF. The genes are TRBV11-2 and TRBJ1-1; the D is unclear. Germline-derived CDR1 and CDR2 are SGHAT and FQNNGV. V lost 3 bases, J lost 5 bases, and 10 bases lay in between. The CDR3 is 13 residues long. Full variable domain (missing parts from reference TRBV11-2 and TRBJ1-1): EAGVAQSPRYKIIEKRQSVAFWCNPISGHATLYWYQQILGQGPKLLIQFQNNGVVDDSQLPKDRFSAERLKGVDSTLKIQPAKLEDSAVYLCASSLETNTEAFFGQGTRLTVV.

This rearrangement joins TRBV5-6 to TRBJ2-6; TRBD1 agrees at 7 bases. Germline V gives CDR1 SGHDT, CDR2 YYEEEE. This CDR3 has 18 amino acids. Trimming removed 4 bases from V and 1 base from J; junction bases left unmatched: 11. The CDR3 DNA reads TGTGCCAGCAGCACAGAGGGACAGCAAGTTTCTGGGGCCAACGTCCTGACTTTC. It codes for CASSTEGQQVSGANVLTF.

The genes are TRBV4-2 and TRBJ1-2; TRBD1 agrees at 7 bases. The CDR3 covers 15 residues. Germline values: CDR1 LGHNA, CDR2 YNFKEQ. The V segment lost 0 bases and the J segment 5 bases; nucleotides outside the gene matches: 6. CDR3 loop: CASSQDFSTGYGYTF. The DNA for the CDR3 is TGTGCCAGCAGCCAAGATTTCTCGACAGGGTATGGCTACACCTTC.

The CDR3 protein is CASSLPGRETQYF. The CDR3 DNA reads as TGTGCCAGCAGTTTGCCAGGTCGGGAGACCCAGTACTTC. V gene TRBV27 combines with J gene TRBJ2-5; D is ambiguous. V lost 3 bases and J lost 5, with 10 bases in between. This CDR3 is 13 amino acids long. The germline gives CDR1 MNHEY, CDR2 SMNVEV (reference sequence).

The chain joins TRBV19 to TRBJ2-7; 8 bases align to TRBD1. The V gene's germline CDR1 is LNHDA and CDR2 SQIVND (reference sequence). The junction had 14 bases not matched to a gene; V was cut back by 9 bases and J by 4 bases. The CDR3 is 15 residues long. CDR3 nucleotide sequence: TGTGCCAGCCGCAGGGGAGGACAGGGATTATACGAGCAGTACTTC. Its protein is CASRRGGQGLYEQYF.

This sequence joins TRBV28 and TRBJ2-7; 11 bases line up with TRBD2. The CDR3 length is 15 residues. Germline-derived CDR1 and CDR2 are MDHEN and SYDVKM. V shed 5 bases and J 6 bases; nucleotides not matched to a gene: 9. CDR3 coding DNA: TGTGCCAGCAGTCATAGCGGGAGGGTCTTTGGCGAGCAGTACTTC. It translates to CASSHSGRVFGEQYF. Together with reference TRBV28 and TRBJ2-7, the CDR3 gives the full variable domain: DVKVTQSSRYLVKRTGEKVFLECVQDMDHENMFWYRQDPGLGLRLIYFSYDVKMKEKGDIPEGYSVSREKKERFSLILESASTNQTSMYLCASSHSGRVFGEQYFGPGTRLTVT.

The chain recombines TRBV29-1 with TRBJ2-5; D not resolved. The CDR3 is 13 amino acids. With 4 bases removed from V and 5 bases from J, the gap between germline ends came to 14 bases. Germline V CDR1 and CDR2: SQVTM, ANQGSEA. This chain's CDR3 is CSVGAAFRETQYF. Written as DNA, the CDR3 is TGCAGCGTTGGGGCAGCCTTTCGGGAGACCCAGTACTTC.

This rearrangement joins TRBV10-3 to TRBJ1-1; D unclear. V lost 2 bases to trimming and J lost 0 bases, with 4 bases between them. Germline loops: CDR1 ENHRY, CDR2 SYGVKD. The CDR3 is 13 amino acids. This CDR3 reads CAISEIMNTEAFF. The CDR3, as DNA: TGTGCCATCAGTGAGATCATGAACACTGAAGCTTTCTTT.

This clone was observed once. V usage is TRBV5-1 and J usage is TRBJ2-3, with TRBD1 identical over 12 bases. V shed 4 bases, J shed 4 bases, and the junction held 4 bases outside the gene matches. Germline V gene lookup returns CDR1 SGHRS and CDR2 YFSETQ. The CDR3 runs to 15 residues. The CDR3 coding sequence is TGCGCCAGCAGCGTCGGGACAGGGGGCGCAGATACGCAGTATTTT. Its protein is CASSVGTGGADTQYF. The whole variable domain, remainder taken from reference TRBV5-1 and TRBJ2-3, is KAGVTQTPRYLIKTRGQQVTLSCSPISGHRSVSWYQQTPGQGLQFLFEYFSETQRNKGNFPGRFSGRQFSNSRSEMNVSTLELGDSALYLCASSVGTGGADTQYFGPGTRLTVL.

The rearrangement uses TRBV28 and TRBJ1-4; a weak D match, TRBD1 (5 bases). Germline V gene sequence: CDR1 MDHEN, CDR2 SYDVKM. The CDR3 has 13 residues. The ends were cut back, 6 bases at V and 6 bases at J, with 11 bases in the middle. The CDR3 here is CASRSQQDEKLFF. In nucleotides, the CDR3 is TGTGCCAGCAGATCCCAACAGGATGAAAAACTGTTTTTT.

The rearrangement joins TRBV9 to TRBJ2-7; D may be TRBD2 (6 bases). Between the trimmed V and J ends, which lost 0 bases and 7 bases, there was a span of 17 bases. Germline V CDR1 and CDR2: SGDLS, YYNGEE. The CDR3 loop spans 15 amino acids. CDR3: CASSVGLDPTLEQYF. The DNA for the CDR3 is TGTGCCAGCAGCGTAGGACTAGACCCTACGTTGGAGCAGTACTTC.

V gene TRBV28 combines with J gene TRBJ1-5, with no clear D. CDR1 and CDR2 from the germline V gene are MDHEN and SYDVKM. This CDR3 contains 19 residues. V was trimmed by 7 bases and J by 2 bases, leaving 27 bases between them. CDR3 bases: TGTGCCAGCACCCATGCGGAAGGTGGACTCCTTTCCGGCAATCAGCCCCAGCATTTT. Encoded protein: CASTHAEGGLLSGNQPQHF.

The V and J genes are TRBV30 and TRBJ1-2; the match to TRBD1 covers 7 bases. After removal of 3 bases from V and 6 bases from J, the junction contained 10 bases not matched to a gene. The CDR3 consists of 14 residues. Germline V gives CDR1 GTSNPN, CDR2 SVGIG (reference sequence). CDR3 bases: TGTGCCTGGAGAGTGACAGGGCGGTTTGATGGCTACACCTTC. Encoded protein: CAWRVTGRFDGYTF.

The rearrangement joins TRBV7-9 to TRBJ1-1; 9 bases are a match to TRBD1. The CDR3 contains 15 residues. Trimming removed 8 bases from V and 5 bases from J; junction bases left unmatched: 12. CDR1 is SEHNR and CDR2 is FQNEAQ in the germline V gene (reference sequence). The CDR3 spells CASPEDRGRPTEAFF. As DNA, the CDR3 is TGTGCCAGCCCCGAGGACAGGGGCCGCCCGACTGAAGCTTTCTTT.

V gene TRBV9 combines with J gene TRBJ1-3, with D uncertain. This CDR3 is built from 15 residues. The V end was cut by 4 bases, the J end by 0 bases, with 11 bases between. Germline CDR1 SGDLS, CDR2 YYNGEE. The CDR3 bases are TGTGCCAGCAGCCCGAGCGTAGTCTCTGGAAACACCATATATTTT. Translated, it gives CASSPSVVSGNTIYF.

V and J are TRBV10-3 and TRBJ2-1, with 11 bases fitting TRBD2. The CDR3 is 16 amino acids. The V and J ends lost 2 bases and 5 bases, in that order; junction bases with no gene match: 5. Per germline, CDR1 ENHRY and CDR2 SYGVKD. The CDR3 sequence: CAISETILAGDNEQFF. The CDR3 DNA follows: TGTGCCATCAGTGAGACGATACTAGCGGGAGACAATGAGCAGTTCTTC.

This chain connects TRBV25-1 to TRBJ1-2; 8 bases are a match to TRBD1. The V gene end was trimmed by 5 bases and the J gene end by 3 bases; junction bases not matched to a gene: 8. Germline lookup yields CDR1 MGHDK and CDR2 SYGVNS. The CDR3 is 15 residues long. The CDR3 nucleotides read TGTGCCAGCAGTCCGTTGGACAGGGCCCACTATGGCTACACCTTC. It yields the protein CASSPLDRAHYGYTF.

This clone was seen only a few times. The rearrangement joins TRBV29-1 to TRBJ2-1; possible D gene TRBD2, 6 bases. Germline CDR1 and CDR2: SQVTM and ANQGSEA. Trimming removed 6 bases from V and 10 bases from J, with 25 bases in between. This CDR3 contains 15 residues. This CDR3 reads CSVHFYSARGREQFF. In nucleotides, the CDR3 is TGCAGCGTGCATTTTTACAGTGCCCGGGGGAGGGAGCAGTTCTTC.

This clone was observed a handful of times. The chain couples TRBV18 to TRBJ1-1; 9 nucleotides align to TRBD1. The V gene's germline CDR1 is KGHSH and CDR2 LQKENI. V was pared by 3 bases and J by 4 bases, with 6 bases of the junction left unmatched. The CDR3 is made up of 15 amino acids. The CDR3 DNA reads TGTGCCAGCTCACCCGCGGGACAGGGAGGCACTGAAGCTTTCTTT. It is translated as CASSPAGQGGTEAFF.

The chain employs TRBV7-9 and TRBJ1-5, with TRBD1 as a possible D gene (6 bases). V lost 4 bases to trimming and J lost 6 bases, with 13 bases between them. The CDR3 sequence is 14 residues long. Germline V gene sequence: CDR1 SEHNR, CDR2 FQNEAQ (reference sequence). CDR3 loop: CASSWLGAGQPQHF. CDR3 DNA: TGTGCCAGCAGCTGGTTGGGGGCGGGTCAGCCCCAGCATTTT.

The rearrangement links TRBV5-6 to TRBJ2-1; D is unresolved. Germline V gene lookup returns CDR1 SGHDT and CDR2 YYEEEE. CDR3 length: 15 amino acids. The V and J ends lost 3 bases and 4 bases respectively, with 14 bases between them. CDR3 in DNA: TGTGCCAGCAGCTCTGATGCTATTGGTTACAATGAGCAGTTCTTC. This codes for CASSSDAIGYNEQFF. Based on the CDR3 plus reference TRBV5-6 and TRBJ2-1, the full variable domain is DAGVTQSPTHLIKTRGQQVTLRCSPKSGHDTVSWYQQALGQGPQFIFQYYEEEERQRGNFPDRFSGHQFPNYSSELNVNALLLGDSALYLCASSSDAIGYNEQFFGPGTRLTVL.

Remarks on this clone: The sample holds other DNA sequences that translate to the same CDR3. The rearrangement joins TRBV7-6 to TRBJ1-2; D may be TRBD1 (5 bases). The V gene's germline CDR1 is SGHVS and CDR2 FNYEAQ. This CDR3 has 15 residues. The ends were cut back, 0 bases at V and 7 bases at J, with 15 bases in the middle. CDR3 sequence: CASSLALGRGGGYTF. Written as DNA, the CDR3 is TGTGCCAGCAGCTTAGCTCTGGGACGGGGAGGTGGCTACACCTTC.

The rearrangement uses TRBV28 and TRBJ1-1, with a tentative D call TRBD1 (5 bases). CDR1 and CDR2 from the germline V gene are MDHEN and SYDVKM. V was shortened by 0 bases and J by 8 bases, with 13 bases between the two germline ends. The CDR3 sequence is 14 residues long. The CDR3 DNA is TGTGCCAGCAGTTTATGGGCAGCCGCAGGGGAAGCTTTCTTT. Protein product: CASSLWAAAGEAFF.

The chain is built from TRBV5-1 and TRBJ2-2; 8 positions match TRBD1. The CDR3 totals 16 residues. With 4 bases clipped from V and 7 bases from J, the junction kept 12 bases outside the gene matches. Germline V gene data show CDR1 as SGHRS and CDR2 as YFSETQ. Here the CDR3 reads CASSVRDRPPGGELFF. The CDR3 DNA is TGCGCCAGCAGCGTGAGGGACAGGCCCCCCGGCGGGGAGCTGTTTTTT.

Written as DNA, the CDR3 is TGTGCCAGCTCACCGCCCGGGGGAACAGGCCTGGATTCACCCCTCCACTTT. Its protein product is CASSPPGGTGLDSPLHF. The rearrangement uses TRBV18 and TRBJ1-6, with D perhaps matching TRBD1 (5 bases). V gave up 3 bases and J gave up 8 bases, with 20 bases separating them. The CDR3 sequence is 17 residues long. The V gene's germline CDR1 is KGHSH and CDR2 LQKENI.

The chain is built from TRBV7-2 and TRBJ2-1; 8 bases are a match to TRBD2. Germline V gene lookup returns CDR1 SGHTA and CDR2 FQGNSA. The CDR3 covers 14 residues. The V and J ends lost 1 base and 8 bases, in that order; junction bases with no gene match: 4. The CDR3: CASSLGRGAYEQFF. The CDR3 region has the DNA TGTGCCAGCAGCTTAGGGCGGGGGGCATATGAGCAGTTCTTC.

V is TRBV5-1 and J is TRBJ2-7; 7 bases agree with TRBD1. The germline gives CDR1 SGHRS, CDR2 YFSETQ. The CDR3 totals 17 residues. V trimming: 0 bases; J trimming: 4 bases; junction bases outside the gene matches: 13. In DNA, the CDR3 is TGCGCCAGCAGCTTGGGAGTTGCGGCAGGGGGTATTTACGAGCAGTACTTC. Its translation: CASSLGVAAGGIYEQYF.